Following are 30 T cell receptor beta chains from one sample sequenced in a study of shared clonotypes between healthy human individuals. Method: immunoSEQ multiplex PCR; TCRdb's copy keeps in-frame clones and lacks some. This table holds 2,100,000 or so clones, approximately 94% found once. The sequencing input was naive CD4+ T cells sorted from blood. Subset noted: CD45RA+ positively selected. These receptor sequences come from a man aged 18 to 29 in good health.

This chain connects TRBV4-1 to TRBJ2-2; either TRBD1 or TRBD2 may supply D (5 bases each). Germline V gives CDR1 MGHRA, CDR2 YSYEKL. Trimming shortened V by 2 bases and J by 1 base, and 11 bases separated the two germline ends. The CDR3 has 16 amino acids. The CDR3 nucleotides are TGCGCCAGCAGCCAAATGGGACGGGGGAACACCGGGGAGCTGTTTTTT. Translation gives CASSQMGRGNTGELFF.

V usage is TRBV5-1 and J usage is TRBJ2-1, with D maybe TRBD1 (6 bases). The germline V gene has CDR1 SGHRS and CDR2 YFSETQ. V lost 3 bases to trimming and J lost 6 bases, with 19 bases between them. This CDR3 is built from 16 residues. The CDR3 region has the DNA TGCGCCAGCAGCTCAGGTAACAGGGATTTTGCCAATGAGCAGTTCTTC. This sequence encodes CASSSGNRDFANEQFF.

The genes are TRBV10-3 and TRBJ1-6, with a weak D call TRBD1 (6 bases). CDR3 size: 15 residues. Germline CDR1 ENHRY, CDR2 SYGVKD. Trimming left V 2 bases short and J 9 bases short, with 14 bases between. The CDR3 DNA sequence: TGTGCCATCAGTGAGGCAACATCAGGGGTTTCACCCCTCCACTTT. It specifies CAISEATSGVSPLHF.

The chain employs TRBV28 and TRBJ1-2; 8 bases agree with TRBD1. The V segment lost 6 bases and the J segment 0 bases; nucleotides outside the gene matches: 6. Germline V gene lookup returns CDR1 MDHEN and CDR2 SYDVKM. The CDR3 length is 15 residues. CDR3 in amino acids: CASRWDRSTNYGYTF. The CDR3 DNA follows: TGTGCCAGCAGGTGGGACAGGAGCACTAACTATGGCTACACCTTC.

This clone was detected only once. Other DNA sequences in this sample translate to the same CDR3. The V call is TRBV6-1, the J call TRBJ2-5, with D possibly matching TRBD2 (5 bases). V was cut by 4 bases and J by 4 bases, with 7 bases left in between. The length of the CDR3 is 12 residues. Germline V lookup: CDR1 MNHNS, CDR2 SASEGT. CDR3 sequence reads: CASSAGRETQYF. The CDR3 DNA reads TGTGCCAGCAGTGCTGGGAGAGAGACCCAGTACTTC.

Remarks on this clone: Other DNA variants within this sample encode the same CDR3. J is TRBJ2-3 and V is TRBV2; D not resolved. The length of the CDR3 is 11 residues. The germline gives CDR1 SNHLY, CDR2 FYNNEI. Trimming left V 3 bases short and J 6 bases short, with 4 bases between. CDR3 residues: CASSESDTQYF. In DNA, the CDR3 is TGTGCCAGCAGTGAGTCGGATACGCAGTATTTT.

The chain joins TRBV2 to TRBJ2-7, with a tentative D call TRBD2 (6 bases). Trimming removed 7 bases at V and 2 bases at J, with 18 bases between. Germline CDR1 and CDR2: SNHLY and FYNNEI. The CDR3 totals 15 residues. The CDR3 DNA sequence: TGTGCCAGCACCATAGATGGACTATCCCCCTACGAGCAGTACTTC. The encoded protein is CASTIDGLSPYEQYF.

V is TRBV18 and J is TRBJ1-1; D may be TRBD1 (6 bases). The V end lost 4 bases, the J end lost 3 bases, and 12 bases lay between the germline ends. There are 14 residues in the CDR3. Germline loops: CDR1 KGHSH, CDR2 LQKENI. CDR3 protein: CASSQQSGDTEAFF. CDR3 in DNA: TGTGCCAGCTCACAGCAATCAGGGGACACTGAAGCTTTCTTT.

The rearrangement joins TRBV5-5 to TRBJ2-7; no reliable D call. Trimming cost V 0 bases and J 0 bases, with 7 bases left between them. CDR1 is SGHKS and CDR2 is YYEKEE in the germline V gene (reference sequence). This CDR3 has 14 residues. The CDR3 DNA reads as TGTGCCAGCAGCTTGGGCAGAAGCTCCTACGAGCAGTACTTC. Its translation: CASSLGRSSYEQYF.

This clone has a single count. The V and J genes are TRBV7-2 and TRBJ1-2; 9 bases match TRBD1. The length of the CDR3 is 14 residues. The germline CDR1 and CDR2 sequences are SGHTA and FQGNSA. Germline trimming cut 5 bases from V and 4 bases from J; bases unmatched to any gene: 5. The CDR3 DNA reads TGTGCCAGCAGCGTCGAACAGGGGGCCTATGGCTACACCTTC. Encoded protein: CASSVEQGAYGYTF.

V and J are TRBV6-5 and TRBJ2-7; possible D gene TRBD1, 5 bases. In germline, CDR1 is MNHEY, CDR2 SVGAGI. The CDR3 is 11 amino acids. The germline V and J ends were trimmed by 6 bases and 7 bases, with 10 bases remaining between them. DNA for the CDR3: TGTGCCAGCAGGTCCAGGGAAGAGCAGTACTTC. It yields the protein CASRSREEQYF.

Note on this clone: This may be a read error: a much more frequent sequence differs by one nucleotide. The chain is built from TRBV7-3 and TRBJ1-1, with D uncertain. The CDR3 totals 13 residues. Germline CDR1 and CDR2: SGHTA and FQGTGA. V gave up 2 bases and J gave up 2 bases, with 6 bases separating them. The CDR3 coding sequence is TGTGCCAGCAGCTTAGACCTCAACACTGAAGCTTTCTTT. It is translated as CASSLDLNTEAFF.

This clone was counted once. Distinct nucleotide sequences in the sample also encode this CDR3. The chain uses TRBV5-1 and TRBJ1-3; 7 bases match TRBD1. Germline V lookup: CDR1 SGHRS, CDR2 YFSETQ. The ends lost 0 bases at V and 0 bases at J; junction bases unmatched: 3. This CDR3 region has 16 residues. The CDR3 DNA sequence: TGCGCCAGCAGCTTGGGGACAGGAGCCTCTGGAAACACCATATATTTT. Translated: CASSLGTGASGNTIYF.

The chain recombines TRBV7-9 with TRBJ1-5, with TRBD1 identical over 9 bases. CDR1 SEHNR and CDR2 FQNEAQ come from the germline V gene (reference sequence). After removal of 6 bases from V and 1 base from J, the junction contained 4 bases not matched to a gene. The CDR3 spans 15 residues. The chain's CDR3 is CASSFTGGSNQPQHF. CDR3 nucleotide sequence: TGTGCCAGCAGTTTCACAGGGGGCAGCAATCAGCCCCAGCATTTT.

This CDR3 is CASSSKAGGQDTQYF. The DNA of the CDR3 is TGTGCCAGCAGCTCGAAAGCGGGGGGGCAAGATACGCAGTATTTT. The chain has TRBV7-9 and TRBJ2-3; 10 bases map to TRBD2. The germline V gene encodes CDR1 SEHNR and CDR2 FQNEAQ (reference sequence). The CDR3 contains 15 residues. The V gene end was trimmed by 4 bases and the J gene end by 5 bases; junction bases not matched to a gene: 6.

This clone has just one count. CDR3 protein: CASSLSPPGTDYEKLFF. CDR3 in DNA: TGCGCCAGCAGCCTTTCCCCCCCCGGGACCGATTATGAAAAACTGTTTTTT. The genes are TRBV5-1 and TRBJ1-4, with a possible D match to TRBD1 (5 bases). This CDR3 is 17 amino acids long. V was trimmed by 4 bases and J by 6 bases, leaving 22 bases between them. Per germline, CDR1 SGHRS and CDR2 YFSETQ.

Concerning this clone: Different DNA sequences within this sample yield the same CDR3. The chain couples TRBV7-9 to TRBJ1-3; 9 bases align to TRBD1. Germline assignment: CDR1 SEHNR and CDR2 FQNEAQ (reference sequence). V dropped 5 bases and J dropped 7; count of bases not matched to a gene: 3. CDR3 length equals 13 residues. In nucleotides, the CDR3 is TGTGCCAGCAGCCCCGGACAGGGGAACACCATATATTTT. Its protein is CASSPGQGNTIYF.

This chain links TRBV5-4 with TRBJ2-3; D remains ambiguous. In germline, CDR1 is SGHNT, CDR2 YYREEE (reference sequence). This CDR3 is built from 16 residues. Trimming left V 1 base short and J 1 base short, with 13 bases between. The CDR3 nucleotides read TGTGCCAGCAGCTTGATGGCCCTAGGCCGCACAGATACGCAGTATTTT. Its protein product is CASSLMALGRTDTQYF.

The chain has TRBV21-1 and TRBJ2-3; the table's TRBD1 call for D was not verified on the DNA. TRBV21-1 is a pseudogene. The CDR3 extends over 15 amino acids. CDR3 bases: TGTGCCAGCAGAACCGGGACACCTCGACCGGATACGCAGTATTTT. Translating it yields CASRTGTPRPDTQYF.

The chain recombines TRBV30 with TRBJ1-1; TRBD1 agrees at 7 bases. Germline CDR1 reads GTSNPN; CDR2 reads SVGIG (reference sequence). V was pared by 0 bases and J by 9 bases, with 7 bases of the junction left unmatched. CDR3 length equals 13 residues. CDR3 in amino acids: CAWSVDKRGQAFF. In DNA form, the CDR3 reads TGTGCCTGGAGTGTAGATAAGAGGGGGCAAGCTTTCTTT.

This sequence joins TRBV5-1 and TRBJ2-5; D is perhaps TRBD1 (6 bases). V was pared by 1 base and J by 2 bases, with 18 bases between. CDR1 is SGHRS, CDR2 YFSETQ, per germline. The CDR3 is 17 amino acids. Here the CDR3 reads CASSLSGWTAGQETQYF. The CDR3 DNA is TGCGCCAGCAGCTTGAGTGGCTGGACAGCCGGACAAGAGACCCAGTACTTC.

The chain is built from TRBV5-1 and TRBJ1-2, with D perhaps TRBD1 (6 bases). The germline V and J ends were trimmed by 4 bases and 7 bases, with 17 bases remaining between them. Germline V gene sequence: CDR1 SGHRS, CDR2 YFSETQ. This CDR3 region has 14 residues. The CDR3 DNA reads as TGCGCCAGCAGCGCCCTCGGCGGGGGCTCTGGCTACACCTTC. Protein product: CASSALGGGSGYTF.

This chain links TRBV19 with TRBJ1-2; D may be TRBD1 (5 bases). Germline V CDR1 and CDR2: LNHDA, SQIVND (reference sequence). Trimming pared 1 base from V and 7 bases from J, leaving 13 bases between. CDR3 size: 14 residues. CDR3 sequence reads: CASSIVEGAGGYTF. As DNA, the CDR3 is TGTGCCAGTAGTATAGTAGAAGGGGCCGGTGGCTACACCTTC.

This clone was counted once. The CDR3: CASSSGPDTGELFF. As DNA, the CDR3 is TGTGCCAGCAGCTCGGGACCTGACACCGGGGAGCTGTTTTTT. The J gene is TRBJ2-2, the V gene TRBV7-3; D is perhaps TRBD1 or TRBD2 (5 bases each). This CDR3 has 14 amino acids. The germline V gene has CDR1 SGHTA and CDR2 FQGTGA. V was cut by 4 bases and J by 3 bases, with 9 bases left in between.

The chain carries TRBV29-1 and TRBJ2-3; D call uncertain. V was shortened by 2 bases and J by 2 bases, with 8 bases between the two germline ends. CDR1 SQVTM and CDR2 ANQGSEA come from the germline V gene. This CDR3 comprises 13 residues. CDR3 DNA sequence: TGCAGCGTTGAACTCGGGTCCACAGATACGCAGTATTTT. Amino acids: CSVELGSTDTQYF.

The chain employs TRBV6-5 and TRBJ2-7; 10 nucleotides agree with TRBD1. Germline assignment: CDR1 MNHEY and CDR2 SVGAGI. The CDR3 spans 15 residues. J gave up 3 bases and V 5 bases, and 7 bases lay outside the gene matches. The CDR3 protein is CASSTPTGGRYEQYF. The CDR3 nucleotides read TGTGCCAGCAGTACACCGACAGGGGGCCGCTACGAGCAGTACTTC.

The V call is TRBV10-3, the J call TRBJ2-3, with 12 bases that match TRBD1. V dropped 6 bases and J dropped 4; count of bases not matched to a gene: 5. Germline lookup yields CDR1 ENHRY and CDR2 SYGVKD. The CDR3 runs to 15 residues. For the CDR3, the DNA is TGTGCCATCAGAGGGGACAGGGGGCTGGCAGATACGCAGTATTTT. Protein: CAIRGDRGLADTQYF.

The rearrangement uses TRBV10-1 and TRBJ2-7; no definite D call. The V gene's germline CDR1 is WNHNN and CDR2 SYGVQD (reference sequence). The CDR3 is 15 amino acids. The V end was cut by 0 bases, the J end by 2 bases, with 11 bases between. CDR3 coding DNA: TGCGCCAGCAGTGAGTCGACTTCAAGCGCCTACGAGCAGTACTTC. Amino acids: CASSESTSSAYEQYF.

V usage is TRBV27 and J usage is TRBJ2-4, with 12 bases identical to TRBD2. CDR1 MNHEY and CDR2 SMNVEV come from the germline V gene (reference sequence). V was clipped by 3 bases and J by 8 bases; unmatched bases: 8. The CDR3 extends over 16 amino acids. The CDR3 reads CASSLTSGSRADIQYF. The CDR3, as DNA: TGTGCCAGCAGTTTGACTAGCGGGAGTAGAGCGGACATTCAGTACTTC.

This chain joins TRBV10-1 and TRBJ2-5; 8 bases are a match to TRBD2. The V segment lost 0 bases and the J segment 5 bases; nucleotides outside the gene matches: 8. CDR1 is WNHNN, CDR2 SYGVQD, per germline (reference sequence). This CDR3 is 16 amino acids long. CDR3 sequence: CASSESRAGVVETQYF. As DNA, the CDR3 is TGCGCCAGCAGTGAGTCGAGAGCGGGAGTGGTGGAGACCCAGTACTTC.